A single T cell receptor beta chain is shown here with its context. Its antigen is still unknown. The sample holds no much larger clone one base away, and base qualities are not on file. The library was generated by the immunoSEQ multiplex PCR assay. The table was pulled from immuneACCESS by TCRdb, which kept in-frame rearrangements only. Such tables lose some clones; where checked, under half of the loss comes from unresolved V genes, and the rest has no known cause. In all, the sample holds 100,000 to 120,000 clones, and roughly 90% of those were seen once. About 3.9% of the sample goes to the ten largest clones. These data originate in a study of control samples from healthy donors and cancer patients (dated by TCRdb to 2020 to 2022). V lost 5 bases and J lost 5 bases; the stretch between them is 19 bases long. CDR1 and CDR2 (MNHNY, SVGAGI) derive from the germline V gene (reference sequence). The CDR3 sequence holds 16 residues, the cysteine and phenylalanine included. The DNA shown is the 48-base CDR3, in frame from base 1.

The chain is made from TRBV6-6 and TRBJ2-1; D gene: possibly TRBD2, on 5 matching bases. The sequenced sample consisted of PBMCs. This TCR came from a woman aged 55-69 years with lung cancer. The DNA is TGTGCCAGCAGTCTACGCCGGGCGGAGGCTAACAATGAGCAGTTCTTC. Its amino acids are CASSLRRAEANNEQFF.